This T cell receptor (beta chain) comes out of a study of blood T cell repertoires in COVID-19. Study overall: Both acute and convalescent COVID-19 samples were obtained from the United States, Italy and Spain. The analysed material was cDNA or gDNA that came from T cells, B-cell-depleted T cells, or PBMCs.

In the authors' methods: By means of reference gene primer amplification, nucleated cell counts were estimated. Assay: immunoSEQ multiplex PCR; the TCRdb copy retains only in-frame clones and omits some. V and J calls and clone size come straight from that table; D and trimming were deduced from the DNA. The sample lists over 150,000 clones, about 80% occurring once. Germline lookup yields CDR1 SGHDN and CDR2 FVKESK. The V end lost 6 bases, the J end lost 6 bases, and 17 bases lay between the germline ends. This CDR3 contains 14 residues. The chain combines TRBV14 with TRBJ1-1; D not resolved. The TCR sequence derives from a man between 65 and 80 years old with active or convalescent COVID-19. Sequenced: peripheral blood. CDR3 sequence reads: CASSWRWNWAEAFF. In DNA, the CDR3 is TGTGCCAGCAGTTGGAGGTGGAACTGGGCTGAAGCTTTCTTT.